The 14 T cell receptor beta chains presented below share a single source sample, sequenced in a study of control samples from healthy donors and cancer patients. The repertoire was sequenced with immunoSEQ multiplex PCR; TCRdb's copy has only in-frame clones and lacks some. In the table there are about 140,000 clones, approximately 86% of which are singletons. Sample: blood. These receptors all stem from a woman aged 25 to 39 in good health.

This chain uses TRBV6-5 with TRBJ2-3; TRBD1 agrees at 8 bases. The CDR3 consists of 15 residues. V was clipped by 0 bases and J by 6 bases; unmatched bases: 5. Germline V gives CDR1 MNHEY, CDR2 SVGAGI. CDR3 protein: CASSYSGQGGDTQYF. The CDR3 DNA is TGTGCCAGCAGTTACTCAGGACAGGGAGGCGATACGCAGTATTTT.

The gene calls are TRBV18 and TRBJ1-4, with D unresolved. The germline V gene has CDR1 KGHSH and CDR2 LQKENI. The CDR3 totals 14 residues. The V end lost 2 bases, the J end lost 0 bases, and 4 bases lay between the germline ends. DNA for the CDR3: TGTGCCAGCTCACCATCTGCAACTAATGAAAAACTGTTTTTT. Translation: CASSPSATNEKLFF. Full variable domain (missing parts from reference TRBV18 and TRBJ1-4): NAGVMQNPRHLVRRRGQEARLRCSPMKGHSHVYWYRQLPEEGLKFMVYLQKENIIDESGMPKERFSAEFPKEGPSILRIQQVVRGDSAAYFCASSPSATNEKLFFGSGTQLSVL.

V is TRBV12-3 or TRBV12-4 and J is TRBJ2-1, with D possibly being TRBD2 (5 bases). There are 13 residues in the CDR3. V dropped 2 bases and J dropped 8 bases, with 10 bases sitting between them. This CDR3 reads CASSLRGLDEQFF. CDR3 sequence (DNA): TGTGCCAGCAGTTTAAGAGGGCTCGATGAGCAGTTCTTC.

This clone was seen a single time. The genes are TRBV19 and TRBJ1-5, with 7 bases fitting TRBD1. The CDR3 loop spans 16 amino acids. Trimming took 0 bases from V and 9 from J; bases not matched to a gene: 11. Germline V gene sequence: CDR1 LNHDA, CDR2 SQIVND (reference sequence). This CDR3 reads CASSIDVAGGLRPQHF. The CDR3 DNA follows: TGTGCCAGTAGTATAGATGTTGCAGGGGGTCTGCGGCCCCAGCATTTT.

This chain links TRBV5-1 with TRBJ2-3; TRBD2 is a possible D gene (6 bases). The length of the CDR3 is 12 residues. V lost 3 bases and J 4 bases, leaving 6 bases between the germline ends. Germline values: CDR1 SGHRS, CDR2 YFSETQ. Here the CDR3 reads CASSSSADTQYF. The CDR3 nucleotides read TGCGCCAGCAGCTCTAGCGCAGATACGCAGTATTTT.

The CDR3 DNA reads TGTGCCAGCAGTTTCAGTCTTGGGACAGGGAGTGAAAAACTGTTTTTT. This codes for CASSFSLGTGSEKLFF. V usage is TRBV6-5 and J usage is TRBJ1-4; TRBD1 agrees at 9 bases. Per germline, CDR1 MNHEY and CDR2 SVGAGI. The CDR3 length is 16 residues. Trimming cost V 4 bases and J 7 bases; bases outside gene matches: 10.

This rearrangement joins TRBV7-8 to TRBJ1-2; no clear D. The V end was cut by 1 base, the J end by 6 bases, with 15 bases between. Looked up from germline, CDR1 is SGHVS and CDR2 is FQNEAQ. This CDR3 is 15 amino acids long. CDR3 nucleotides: TGTGCCAGCAGCTTAGTGGCCGGCCGGAACGATGGCTACACCTTC. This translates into CASSLVAGRNDGYTF. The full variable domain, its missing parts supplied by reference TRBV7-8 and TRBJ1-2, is GAGVSQSPRYKVAKRGQDVALRCDPISGHVSLFWYQQALGQGPEFLTYFQNEAQLDKSGLPSDRFFAERPEGSVSTLKIQRTQQEDSAVYLCASSLVAGRNDGYTFGSGTRLTVV.

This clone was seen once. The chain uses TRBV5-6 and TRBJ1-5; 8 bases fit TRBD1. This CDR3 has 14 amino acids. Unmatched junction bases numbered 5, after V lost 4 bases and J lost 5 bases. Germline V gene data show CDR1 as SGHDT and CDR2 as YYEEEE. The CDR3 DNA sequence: TGTGCCAGCAGCACCGGACAGGGTGATCAGCCCCAGCATTTT. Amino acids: CASSTGQGDQPQHF. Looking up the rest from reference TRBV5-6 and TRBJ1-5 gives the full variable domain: DAGVTQSPTHLIKTRGQQVTLRCSPKSGHDTVSWYQQALGQGPQFIFQYYEEEERQRGNFPDRFSGHQFPNYSSELNVNALLLGDSALYLCASSTGQGDQPQHFGDGTRLSIL.

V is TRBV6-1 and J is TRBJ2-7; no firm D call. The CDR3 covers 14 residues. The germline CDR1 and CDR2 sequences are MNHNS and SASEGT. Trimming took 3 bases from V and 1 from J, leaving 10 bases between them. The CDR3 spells CASSDGRISYEQYF. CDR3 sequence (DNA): TGTGCCAGCAGTGACGGACGGATTTCCTACGAGCAGTACTTC.

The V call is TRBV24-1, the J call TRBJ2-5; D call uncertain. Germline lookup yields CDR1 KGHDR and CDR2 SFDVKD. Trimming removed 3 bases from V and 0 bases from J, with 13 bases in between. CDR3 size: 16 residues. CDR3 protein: CATSDGRIGYQETQYF. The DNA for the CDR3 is TGTGCCACCAGTGATGGTAGAATCGGGTACCAAGAGACCCAGTACTTC.

The CDR3 region is CASSQDRDGSPLHF. The CDR3 coding sequence is TGTGCCAGCAGTCAGGACCGGGACGGGTCACCCCTCCACTTT. The chain employs TRBV28 and TRBJ1-6, with D possibly matching TRBD1 (5 bases). Germline CDR1 MDHEN, CDR2 SYDVKM. V was clipped by 5 bases and J by 10 bases, with 15 bases between them. CDR3 length: 14 amino acids.

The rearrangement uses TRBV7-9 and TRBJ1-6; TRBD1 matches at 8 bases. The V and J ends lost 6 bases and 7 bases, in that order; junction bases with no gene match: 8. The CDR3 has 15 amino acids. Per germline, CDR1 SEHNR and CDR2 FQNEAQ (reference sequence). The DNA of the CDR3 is TGTGCCAGCAGGGACAGGGCCCTCGAGAATTCACCCCTCCACTTT. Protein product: CASRDRALENSPLHF.

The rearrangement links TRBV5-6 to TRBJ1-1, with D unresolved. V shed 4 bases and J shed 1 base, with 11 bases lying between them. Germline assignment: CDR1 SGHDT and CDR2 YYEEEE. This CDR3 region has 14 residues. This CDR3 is CASSKRTGNTEAFF. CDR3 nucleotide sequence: TGTGCCAGCAGCAAGCGGACGGGGAACACTGAAGCTTTCTTT.

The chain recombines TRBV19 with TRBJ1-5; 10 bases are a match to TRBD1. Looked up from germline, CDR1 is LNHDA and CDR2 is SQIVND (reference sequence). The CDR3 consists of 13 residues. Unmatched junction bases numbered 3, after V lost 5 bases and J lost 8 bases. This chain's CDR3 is CASSGTGVEPQHF. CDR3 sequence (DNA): TGTGCCAGTAGTGGGACAGGGGTCGAGCCCCAGCATTTT.